This T cell receptor beta chain was identified in a study of molecular identifiers for immune sequencing clone quantification. For the study at large: Replicates involved a five-way split of RNA from 20,000 or 100,000 naive CD8 cells, with sequencing of four. Findings and caveats of the study: In naive cells, under 1% of molecules belonged to clones above 20 RNA copies, against over 97% in effector cells.

This clonotype appeared many times. What it binds is not known. Previously described methods and listed TCR primers produced bulk TCR libraries. In TCRdb, the PCR reads were re-called with MiXCR into one record per CDR3 protein. The table includes over 600,000 distinct CDR3 sequences, approximately 20% detected once. This TCR derives from a human donor in good health. Some libraries in this study had Jurkat cell RNA spiked in. Sequencing input: naive CD8+ T cells from blood, with Jurkat cell RNA spiked in. Regarding subset: FACS-sorted CD8+CD4-CCR7+CD45RA+ naive T cells.

In DNA, the CDR3 is TGTGCCAGCAGTTACGGGCAAGGAACCATTCAGTACTTC. It encodes CASSYGQGTIQYF. V and J are TRBV6-5 and TRBJ2-4; no definite D call. Germline V gene sequence: CDR1 MNHEY, CDR2 SVGAGI. This CDR3 is built from 13 residues. Trimming pared 2 bases from V and 9 bases from J, leaving 11 bases between.